This T cell receptor (beta chain) was identified in a study of shared clonotypes between healthy human individuals. Points from the study as a whole: Only blood was sampled; tissue repertoires likely differ.

Several immunoSEQ plates held equal portions of the genomic DNA taken from each subset. TCRdb's table, derived via immunoSEQ multiplex PCR, lists solely in-frame clones and lacks some. The table shows 2 million to 2.5 million clones, with roughly 91% occurring only once. Germline CDR1 SGHRS, CDR2 YFSETQ. V lost 0 bases, J lost 0 bases, and 13 bases lay in between. The CDR3 spans 16 residues. CD45RO-negative, CCR7-selected cells formed the naive CD8 fraction, which excluded terminally differentiated effector memory CD45RA+ cells. Notes on this clone: The target antigen is unknown.

This rearrangement joins TRBV5-1 to TRBJ2-7; possible D gene TRBD2, 5 bases. This TCR derives from a man between 18 and 35 years old in good health. Some clones in this sample may be carry-over from other donors' samples. Sequences were obtained from naive CD8+ T cells from PBMCs. The CDR3 protein is CASSLDGLASSYEQYF. Written as DNA, the CDR3 is TGCGCCAGCAGCTTGGATGGGCTAGCCAGCTCCTACGAGCAGTACTTC.